This is a list of T cell receptor beta chains from one sample in a study of neurological immune-mediated disorders. TCRdb reprocessed the 5' RACE reads via MiXCR and lists one record per CDR3 protein. The sample has more than 30,000 distinct CDR3 sequences; 7% to 8.5% are singletons. The sample consisted of CD4+ T cells from blood. These TCRs come from a man between 50 and 59 years old in good health. CDR3s include the opening cysteine and the closing phenylalanine or tryptophan. Each record gives: V gene, D gene, clone size, J gene, CDR3 DNA, CDR3 protein. A D gene is named only where the DNA matches it firmly. Part of the rows lack a size; the others show once, few, many or a class for expanded clones.

>TRBV11-2|-|many|TRBJ2-4
TGTGCCAGCAGCTTAGAGTCCCCTCGGGCCAAAAACATTCAGTACTTC
CASSLESPRAKNIQYF
>TRBV28|TRBD2|many|TRBJ2-1
TGTGCCAGCAGTTTCCCAGCGGGAGGTCTTCCCTACAATGAGCAGTTCTTC
CASSFPAGGLPYNEQFF
>TRBV6-5|-|few|TRBJ2-6
TGTGCCAGCAGCCTCCAAATGCGAGGCTCTGGGGCCAACGTCCTGACTTTC
CASSLQMRGSGANVLTF
>TRBV10-3|-|many|TRBJ2-7
TGTGCCACGGGGGCCAGCGGAGGTACCTACGAGCAGTACTTC
CATGASGGTYEQYF
>TRBV20-1|-|many|TRBJ2-7
TGCAGTGCTAGAGACCCACGGGAGACGGGAGTGCAGTACTTC
CSARDPRETGVQYF
>TRBV6-2/TRBV6-3|-|many|TRBJ2-3
TGTGCCAGCAGTTACTCTCGGCACACGACAGATACGCAGTATTTT
CASSYSRHTTDTQYF
>TRBV5-4|-|many|TRBJ2-1
TGTGCCAGCAGCTTGGATAGCGGTGAGCAGTTCTTC
CASSLDSGEQFF
>TRBV6-2/TRBV6-3|-|many|TRBJ2-1
TGTGCCAGCATCAACCCCGGAGGGACTGAGCAGTTCTTC
CASINPGGTEQFF
>TRBV20-1|TRBD1|many|TRBJ2-4
TGCAGTGCTAGACGCCGGACAGGGATGGACATTCAGTACTTC
CSARRRTGMDIQYF
>TRBV20-1|-|many|TRBJ2-7
TGCAGTGCCGAGATAGCGGCAGGGCTACCCTACGAGCAGTACTTC
CSAEIAAGLPYEQYF
>TRBV28|-|many|TRBJ2-7
TGTGCCAGCAGGACTGCAGGGACTTTTCTCTTCGAGCAGTACTTC
CASRTAGTFLFEQYF
>TRBV10-3|TRBD1|many|TRBJ1-2
TGTGCCATCAGTGAGTTTACAGGGGTTGGTGGCTACACCTTC
CAISEFTGVGGYTF
>TRBV5-5|TRBD2|many|TRBJ2-7
TGTGCCAGCAGCTTTGGCGGGAGGACACTATGGGGGGAGCAGTACTTC
CASSFGGRTLWGEQYF
>TRBV5-1|TRBD2|many|TRBJ2-1
TGCGCCAGCAGCCGCGGGGGGGGACAAGGTGACAATGAGCAGTTCTTC
CASSRGGGQGDNEQFF
>TRBV5-5|-|many|TRBJ2-2
TGTGCCAGCAGCTTTGGGAGCGGAGTCGGGGAGCTGTTTTTT
CASSFGSGVGELFF
>TRBV5-1|TRBD1|many|TRBJ2-7
TGCGCCAGCAGACCCGGACAGGGGAACTACGAGCAGTACTTC
CASRPGQGNYEQYF
>TRBV29-1|-|many|TRBJ2-7
TGCAGCGTTGGGACAGTTTCCTACGAGCAGTACTTC
CSVGTVSYEQYF
>TRBV5-1|-|many|TRBJ2-6
TGCGCCAGCAGCTTGGAAGGCTCTGGGGCCAACGTCCTGACTTTC
CASSLEGSGANVLTF
>TRBV7-2|-|many|TRBJ2-3
TGTGCCAGCAGCTTAAGGGTGGGAGCGAGCGATACGCAGTATTTT
CASSLRVGASDTQYF
>TRBV20-1|TRBD1|many|TRBJ2-7
TGCAGCCTCGCCGGACAGGGGACCTACGAGCAGTACTTC
CSLAGQGTYEQYF
>TRBV4-3|-|many|TRBJ2-1
TGCGCCAGCAGCCAAGGCGGGGGCTATGAGCAGTTCTTC
CASSQGGGYEQFF
>TRBV7-2|-|many|TRBJ2-1
TGTGCCAGCAGCTTAGCGGGATTGTCCTACAATGAGCAGTTCTTC
CASSLAGLSYNEQFF
>TRBV5-1|TRBD1|many|TRBJ2-2
TGCGCCAGCAGCAAAGGGGGCCGCAACACCGGGGAGCTGTTTTTT
CASSKGGRNTGELFF
>TRBV20-1|-|many|TRBJ1-5
TGCAGTGCTAGAGATGACAGGACTTCTCAGCCCCAGCATTTT
CSARDDRTSQPQHF
>TRBV20-1|-|many|TRBJ2-1
TGCAGTGCTGGGGAAGGGTACAATGAGCAGTTCTTC
CSAGEGYNEQFF
>TRBV20-1|-|many|TRBJ2-3
TGCAGACCGGCCGTAGGACGGTCGGTGGCGCAGTATTTT
CRPAVGRSVAQYF
>TRBV19|-|few|TRBJ2-1
TGTGCCAGTAGTATAGTTGGGGGGACAGAGTTCTTC
CASSIVGGTEFF
>TRBV10-3|-|few|TRBJ1-5
TGTGCCATGGGTAGGGGGGATCAGCCCCAGCATTTT
CAMGRGDQPQHF
>TRBV20-1|TRBD2|medium-sized|TRBJ2-1
TGCAGTGCTAACGGGGGAGGGAGCTCCTACAATGAGCAGTTCTTC
CSANGGGSSYNEQFF
>TRBV5-1|TRBD2|many|TRBJ2-2
TGCGCCAGCAGCTTTCCTAGCGGGATGATCGGGGAGCTGTTTTTT
CASSFPSGMIGELFF
>TRBV24-1|TRBD2|many|TRBJ2-1
TGTGCCACCAGTGACGCTAGCGGGAGGCCGAATGAGCAGTTCTTC
CATSDASGRPNEQFF
>TRBV5-1|TRBD1|many|TRBJ1-1
TGCGCCAGCAGCTCTCGGACAGGGCAAGCATCTGAAGCTTTCTTT
CASSSRTGQASEAFF
>TRBV30|TRBD1|few|TRBJ1-5
TGTGCCTGGAGTGGGGGACAGAATCAGCCCCAGCATTTT
CAWSGGQNQPQHF
>TRBV20-1|-|many|TRBJ2-3
TGCAGTGCTTCGGGCGGGGCGGCAGATACGCAGTATTTT
CSASGGAADTQYF
>TRBV20-1|-|many|TRBJ2-7
TGCAGTGCTAGAGGTCCAGGCTACGAGCAGTACTTC
CSARGPGYEQYF
>TRBV20-1|TRBD2|many|TRBJ2-1
TGCAGTGCTATACCGGGACTAGCAGGGTCACGCGAGCAGTTCTTC
CSAIPGLAGSREQFF
>TRBV10-3|-|many|TRBJ2-1
TGTGCCATCAGTGAGCCCAATAGCGGAGAGCAGTTCTTC
CAISEPNSGEQFF
>TRBV20-1|-|many|TRBJ2-1
TGCAGTGCTAGAGCGAGGCCGCCCTACTCCTACAATGAGCAGTTCTTC
CSARARPPYSYNEQFF
>TRBV30|-|-|TRBJ2-1
TGTGCCTGGAGCGGGAGCCGGGGCAGTTACAATGAGCAGTTCTTC
CAWSGSRGSYNEQFF
>TRBV20-1|-|many|TRBJ1-6
TGCAGTGCTAGAGATAGGGCCAGGGTCGGCTCACCCCTCCACTTT
CSARDRARVGSPLHF
>TRBV5-1|-|many|TRBJ1-5
TGCGCCAGCAGCTTGACAGGGACCGGTCAGCCCCAGCATTTT
CASSLTGTGQPQHF
>TRBV28|-|few|TRBJ2-2
TGTGCCAGCAGCTCCCGGACTACCGGGGAGCTGTTTTTT
CASSSRTTGELFF
>TRBV20-1|-|many|TRBJ2-3
TGCAGTGCTAGAGGGCCGGAGGGGGCTCCAAGCACAGATACGCAGTATTTT
CSARGPEGAPSTDTQYF
>TRBV18|-|many|TRBJ1-4
TGTGCCAGCTCACCGTCGGCCAGCGAAAAACTGTTTTTT
CASSPSASEKLFF
>TRBV5-1|-|-|TRBJ2-7
TGCGCCAGCAGCCCCGGAGTCGGCGGGGACGAGCAGTACTTC
CASSPGVGGDEQYF